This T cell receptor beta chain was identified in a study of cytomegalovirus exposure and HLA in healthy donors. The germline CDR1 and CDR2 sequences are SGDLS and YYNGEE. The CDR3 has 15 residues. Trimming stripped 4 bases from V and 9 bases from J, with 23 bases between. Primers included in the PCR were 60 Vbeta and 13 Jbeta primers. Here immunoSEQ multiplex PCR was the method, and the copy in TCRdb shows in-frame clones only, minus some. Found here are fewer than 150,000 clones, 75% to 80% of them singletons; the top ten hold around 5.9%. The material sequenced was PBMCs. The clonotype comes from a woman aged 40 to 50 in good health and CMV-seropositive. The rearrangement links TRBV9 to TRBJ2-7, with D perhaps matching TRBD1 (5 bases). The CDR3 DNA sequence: TGTGCCAGCAGCCTGGAGACAGATGGGGCGTTCGGGCAGTACTTC. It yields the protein CASSLETDGAFGQYF. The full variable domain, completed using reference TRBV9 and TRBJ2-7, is DSGVTQTPKHLITATGQRVTLRCSPRSGDLSVYWYQQSLDQGLQFLIQYYNGEERAKGNILERFSAQQFPDLHSELNLSSLELGDSALYFCASSLETDGAFGQYFGPGTRLTVT.